The rows below give T cell receptor beta chains drawn from one sample of a study of blood T cells in healthy people across ages. MiXCR was run by TCRdb on the 5' RACE reads, yielding one entry per CDR3 protein. The sample has around 1,500,000 distinct CDR3 sequences; approximately 42% are singletons. Material: blood. These receptors came from a woman between 18 and 29 years old in good health. Each CDR3 is given with its conserved first and last residue. Each record gives: D gene, V gene, J gene, clone size, CDR3 protein, CDR3 DNA. D genes are given only for firm matches. Size is stated for part of the rows, as once, few or many counts, or as a class when the clone is expanded.

D gene: .; V gene: TRBV6-5; J gene: TRBJ1-1; clone size: .; CDR3 protein: CASTRLWDGAHTEAFF; CDR3 DNA: TGTGCCAGCACCCGGCTTTGGGACGGAGCCCACACTGAAGCTTTCTTT
D gene: TRBD1; V gene: TRBV10-1; J gene: TRBJ1-6; clone size: few; CDR3 protein: CASSRDSRNSPLHF; CDR3 DNA: TGCGCCAGCAGTCGGGACAGCAGAAATTCACCCCTCCACTTT
D gene: TRBD1; V gene: TRBV2; J gene: TRBJ1-1; clone size: few; CDR3 protein: CASRDWTGRNTEAFF; CDR3 DNA: TGTGCCAGCAGGGATTGGACAGGCCGGAACACTGAAGCTTTCTTT
D gene: TRBD2; V gene: TRBV6-5; J gene: TRBJ2-1; clone size: .; CDR3 protein: CASSSRLAGGSGSYNEQFF; CDR3 DNA: TGTGCCAGCAGTTCCCGACTAGCGGGAGGAAGCGGGTCCTACAATGAGCAGTTCTTC
D gene: TRBD2; V gene: TRBV7-3; J gene: TRBJ2-1; clone size: .; CDR3 protein: CASRTSGGARNEQFF; CDR3 DNA: TGTGCCAGCAGGACTAGCGGGGGGGCCCGCAATGAGCAGTTCTTC
D gene: .; V gene: TRBV7-2; J gene: TRBJ2-2; clone size: few; CDR3 protein: CASSFLRETGELFF; CDR3 DNA: TGTGCCAGCAGCTTTTTGCGGGAAACCGGGGAGCTGTTTTTT
D gene: TRBD2; V gene: TRBV12-3/TRBV12-4; J gene: TRBJ2-3; clone size: .; CDR3 protein: CASSSIPWTSGRLTDTQYF; CDR3 DNA: TGTGCCAGCAGTTCGATACCCTGGACTAGCGGGAGACTGACAGATACGCAGTATTTT
D gene: .; V gene: TRBV6-5; J gene: TRBJ2-7; clone size: .; CDR3 protein: CASSYLGWGAGGDTYEQYF; CDR3 DNA: TGTGCCAGCAGTTACCTGGGGTGGGGGGCAGGAGGGGACACCTACGAGCAGTACTTC
D gene: .; V gene: TRBV4-1; J gene: TRBJ1-5; clone size: few; CDR3 protein: CASSQATPPRADQPQHF; CDR3 DNA: TGCGCCAGCAGCCAAGCAACCCCGCCTAGGGCCGATCAGCCCCAGCATTTT
D gene: .; V gene: TRBV25-1; J gene: TRBJ2-2; clone size: .; CDR3 protein: CASWDFNTGELFF; CDR3 DNA: TGTGCCAGCTGGGACTTTAACACCGGGGAGCTGTTTTTT
D gene: TRBD1; V gene: TRBV20-1; J gene: TRBJ1-1; clone size: .; CDR3 protein: CSARDVTGGSANTEAFF; CDR3 DNA: TGCAGTGCTAGAGATGTCACAGGGGGTTCGGCGAACACTGAAGCTTTCTTT
D gene: .; V gene: TRBV6-7; J gene: TRBJ2-3; clone size: .; CDR3 protein: CASSPLGPYEYTQYF; CDR3 DNA: TGTGCCAGCAGTCCCCTGGGGCCCTACGAGTATACGCAGTATTTT
D gene: TRBD1; V gene: TRBV7-3; J gene: TRBJ1-1; clone size: .; CDR3 protein: CASSSTGGLRTEAFF; CDR3 DNA: TGTGCCAGCAGCTCGACAGGGGGCTTAAGGACTGAAGCTTTCTTT
D gene: .; V gene: TRBV20-1; J gene: TRBJ2-5; clone size: .; CDR3 protein: CSAKIGGPKETQYF; CDR3 DNA: TGTAGTGCTAAAATCGGGGGGCCTAAAGAGACCCAGTACTTC